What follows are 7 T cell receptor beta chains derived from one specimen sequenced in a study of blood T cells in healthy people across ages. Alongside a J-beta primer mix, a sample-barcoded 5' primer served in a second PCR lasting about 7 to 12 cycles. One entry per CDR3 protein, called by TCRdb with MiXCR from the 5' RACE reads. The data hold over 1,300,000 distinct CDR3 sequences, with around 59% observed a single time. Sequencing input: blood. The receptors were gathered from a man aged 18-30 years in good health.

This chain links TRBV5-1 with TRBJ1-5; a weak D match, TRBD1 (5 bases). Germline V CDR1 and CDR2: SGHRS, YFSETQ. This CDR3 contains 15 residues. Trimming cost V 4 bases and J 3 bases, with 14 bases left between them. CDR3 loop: CASSLAGGDNQPQHF. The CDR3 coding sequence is TGCGCCAGCAGCCTAGCTGGAGGGGACAATCAGCCCCAGCATTTT. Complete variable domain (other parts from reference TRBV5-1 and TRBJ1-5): KAGVTQTPRYLIKTRGQQVTLSCSPISGHRSVSWYQQTPGQGLQFLFEYFSETQRNKGNFPGRFSGRQFSNSRSEMNVSTLELGDSALYLCASSLAGGDNQPQHFGDGTRLSIL.

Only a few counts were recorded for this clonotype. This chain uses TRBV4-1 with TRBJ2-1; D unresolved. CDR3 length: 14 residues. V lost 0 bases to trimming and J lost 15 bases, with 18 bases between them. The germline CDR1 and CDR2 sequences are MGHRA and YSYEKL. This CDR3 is CASSQDPHLLDPFF. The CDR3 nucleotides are TGCGCCAGCAGCCAAGATCCCCACCTCCTCGATCCGTTCTTC.

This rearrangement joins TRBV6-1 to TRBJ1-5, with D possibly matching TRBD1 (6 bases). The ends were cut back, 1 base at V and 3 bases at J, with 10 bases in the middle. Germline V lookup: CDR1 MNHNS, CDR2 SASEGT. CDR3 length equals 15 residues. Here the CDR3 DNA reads TGTGCCAGCAGTGAAGAGGGGGGCAACAATCAGCCCCAGCATTTT. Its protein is CASSEEGGNNQPQHF.

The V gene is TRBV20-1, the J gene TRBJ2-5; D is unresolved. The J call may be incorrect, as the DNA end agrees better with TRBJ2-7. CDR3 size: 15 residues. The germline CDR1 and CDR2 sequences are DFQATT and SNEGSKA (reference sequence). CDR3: CSASKLLFEANEQYF. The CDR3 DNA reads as TGCAGTGCTAGCAAACTACTTTTTGAGGCGAACGAGCAGTACTTC.

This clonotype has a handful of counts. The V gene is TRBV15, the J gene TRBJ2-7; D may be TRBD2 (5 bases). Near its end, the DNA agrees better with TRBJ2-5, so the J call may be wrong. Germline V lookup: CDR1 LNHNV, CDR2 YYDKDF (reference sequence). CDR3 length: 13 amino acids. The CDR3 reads CATSRDFQETQYF. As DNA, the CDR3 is TGTGCCACCAGCAGGGACTTCCAAGAGACCCAGTACTTC.

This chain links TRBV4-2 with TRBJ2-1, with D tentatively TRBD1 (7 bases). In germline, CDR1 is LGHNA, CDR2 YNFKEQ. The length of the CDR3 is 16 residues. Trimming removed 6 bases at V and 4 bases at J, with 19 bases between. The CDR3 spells CASSRSEGAGYNEQFF. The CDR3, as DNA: TGTGCCAGCAGTCGCTCGGAGGGGGCCGGATACAATGAGCAGTTCTTC.

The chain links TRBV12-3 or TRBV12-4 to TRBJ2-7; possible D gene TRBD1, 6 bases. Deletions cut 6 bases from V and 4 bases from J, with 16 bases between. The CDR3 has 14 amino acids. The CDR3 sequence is CASRFAGDRYEQYF. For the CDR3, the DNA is TGTGCCAGCAGGTTTGCAGGGGATCGTTACGAGCAGTACTTC.